These T cell receptor beta chains were read from a single sample in a study of T cell responses to AZD1222 COVID-19 vaccine. Sequenced by immunoSEQ multiplex PCR; TCRdb stores in-frame clones only, minus some. The sample lists some 160,000 clones; around 92% were seen once. Specimen: peripheral blood, collected on day 0 of AZD1222 vaccination. Receptors were obtained from an adult in good health. CDR3s include the opening cysteine and the closing phenylalanine or tryptophan. Each record gives: J gene, V gene, D gene, CDR3 length, clone size, CDR3 DNA, CDR3 protein. A D gene is named only where the DNA matches it firmly. Clone sizes are given selectively: once, few, many, or a class where the clone is expanded.

TRBJ1-6,TRBV5-1,NA,14,NA,TGCGCCAGCAGCTTGAGGGACATTAATTCACCCCTCCACTTT,CASSLRDINSPLHF
TRBJ1-1,TRBV6-5,NA,13,once,TGTGCCACTAACGCTGGGGGGGGAACTGAAGCTTTCTTT,CATNAGGGTEAFF
TRBJ2-5,TRBV5-6,NA,14,NA,TGTGCCAGCAGCTTGGCAGGGACGGGGGAGACCCAGTACTTC,CASSLAGTGETQYF
TRBJ1-1,TRBV19,NA,12,NA,TGTGCCAGTAGTGGGAGGGACACTGAAGCTTTCTTT,CASSGRDTEAFF
TRBJ2-2,TRBV4-2,NA,16,NA,TGTGCCAGCAGCCAAGCTGTGGGGACAAACACCGGGGAGCTGTTTTTT,CASSQAVGTNTGELFF
TRBJ2-5,TRBV6-2/TRBV6-3,TRBD2,17,once,TGTGCCAGCAGTTACTCGACCGGGACTAGGAGAGGAGAGACCCAGTACTTC,CASSYSTGTRRGETQYF
TRBJ1-6,TRBV5-1,NA,16,NA,TGCGCCAGCAGCTTGGAAGGGGTCTCCTATAATTCACCCCTCCACTTT,CASSLEGVSYNSPLHF
TRBJ1-2,TRBV12-3/TRBV12-4,NA,12,NA,TGTGCCAGCAGTTTACGAGGTTATGGCTACACCTTC,CASSLRGYGYTF
TRBJ1-4,TRBV2,NA,14,NA,TGTGCCAGCAAAGTCAGGGGAAGGGGTGAAAAACTGTTTTTT,CASKVRGRGEKLFF
TRBJ1-1,TRBV12-3/TRBV12-4,TRBD1,12,NA,TGTGCCAGCAGCAACAGGGGGCCTGAAGCTTTCTTT,CASSNRGPEAFF
TRBJ2-2,TRBV19,TRBD1,16,once,TGTGCCAGTAGTACCAGGACAGGGGCGTACACCGGGGAGCTGTTTTTT,CASSTRTGAYTGELFF
TRBJ2-1,TRBV7-9,TRBD1,14,NA,TGTGCCAGCAGCTTAGCCCCGACAGGGGGTGAGCAGTTCTTC,CASSLAPTGGEQFF
TRBJ1-2,TRBV19,NA,14,NA,TGTGCCAGTAGTATTATCGCCTGGGACTATGGCTACACCTTC,CASSIIAWDYGYTF
TRBJ1-6,TRBV12-3/TRBV12-4,NA,12,few,TGTGCCAGCAGTTTGGGCGGTTCACCCCTCCACTTT,CASSLGGSPLHF
TRBJ1-4,TRBV28,NA,13,NA,TGTGCCAGCAGTTTGTGGGCAGACGAAAAACTGTTTTTT,CASSLWADEKLFF
TRBJ1-1,TRBV6-2/TRBV6-3,TRBD1,16,NA,TGTGCCAGCAGTTTGTCCGGGCAGGGGGGGCGCACTGAAGCTTTCTTT,CASSLSGQGGRTEAFF
TRBJ1-2,TRBV29-1,NA,14,NA,TGCAGCGTTGAACCTTCCTCGGGGGGTGCTGGCTACACCTTC,CSVEPSSGGAGYTF
TRBJ2-7,TRBV2,NA,12,NA,TGTGCCAGCAGTGAACTCACCTACGAGCAGTACTTC,CASSELTYEQYF
TRBJ1-6,TRBV7-2,NA,15,NA,TGTGCCAGCAGCTTAGCGCGGGGGCTAGGTTCACCCCTCCACTTT,CASSLARGLGSPLHF
TRBJ1-4,TRBV27,NA,15,NA,TGTGCCAGCAGTAAACGAGCAGGGTTTAATGAAAAACTGTTTTTT,CASSKRAGFNEKLFF
TRBJ2-7,TRBV18,TRBD2,16,NA,TGTGCCAGCTCACCACGAACTAGCGGGGATTTCTACGAGCAGTACTTC,CASSPRTSGDFYEQYF
TRBJ1-2,TRBV28,NA,14,NA,TGTGCCAGCAGTTACGGAGGCGACTTTAAAGGCTACACCTTC,CASSYGGDFKGYTF
TRBJ2-7,TRBV10-1,TRBD1,13,NA,TGCGCCAGCAGGACAGGGCGACCCTACGAGCAGTACTTC,CASRTGRPYEQYF
TRBJ1-5,TRBV6-1,NA,12,NA,TGTGCCAGCAGTGATATGGACCAGCCCCAGCATTTT,CASSDMDQPQHF
TRBJ1-3,TRBV9,NA,17,NA,TGTGCCAGCAGCGTAGTAGTGGAGGGTTGGGAGGGAAACACCATATATTTT,CASSVVVEGWEGNTIYF
TRBJ2-6,TRBV18,NA,15,NA,TGTGCCAGCTCACCAGCTCCGACCTTGACCAACGTCCTGACTTTC,CASSPAPTLTNVLTF
TRBJ2-1,TRBV18,NA,15,NA,TGTGCCAGCTCACCCCAGGGAGAAGTTATCGATGAGCAGTTCTTC,CASSPQGEVIDEQFF
TRBJ1-5,TRBV13,NA,14,NA,TGTGCCAGCAGCTTAGGGACAGGTTCGCAGCCCCAGCATTTT,CASSLGTGSQPQHF
TRBJ2-7,TRBV4-1,TRBD1,15,NA,TGCGCCAGCAGCCAAGGAGACAGGGCTATCTACGAGCAGTACTTC,CASSQGDRAIYEQYF
TRBJ1-1,TRBV5-4,NA,14,NA,TGTGCCAGCAGCTTTGACAGTAAGAACACTGAAGCTTTCTTT,CASSFDSKNTEAFF
TRBJ1-1,TRBV18,NA,15,NA,TGTGCCAGCTCACCATTCCGGGGGGTGGACACTGAAGCTTTCTTT,CASSPFRGVDTEAFF
TRBJ2-2,TRBV4-3,TRBD2,16,NA,TGCGCCAGCAGCCTGACCGGGACTAGCTCCCCCGGGGAGCTGTTTTTT,CASSLTGTSSPGELFF
TRBJ1-3,TRBV18,NA,13,NA,TGTGCCAGCTCACCGTCCTCTGGAAACACCATATATTTT,CASSPSSGNTIYF
TRBJ2-1,TRBV13,NA,13,NA,TGTGCCAGCAGCCTACGGATCGTGAATGAGCAGTTCTTC,CASSLRIVNEQFF
TRBJ1-3,TRBV9,NA,16,NA,TGTGCCAGCAGCGTAGGGGGGCTTCCCTCTGGAAACACCATATATTTT,CASSVGGLPSGNTIYF
TRBJ1-1,TRBV23-1,NA,15,NA,TGCGCCAGCAGTCCTCGCGACCACAGGAACACTGAAGCTTTCTTT,CASSPRDHRNTEAFF
TRBJ2-2,TRBV6-2/TRBV6-3,TRBD2,14,NA,TGTGCCAGCAGCCTTTCCCGGGGGGCCGGGGAGCTGTTTTTT,CASSLSRGAGELFF
TRBJ1-1,TRBV7-9,NA,13,NA,TGTGCCAGCAGCTTACAGGCTAACACTGAAGCTTTCTTT,CASSLQANTEAFF
TRBJ1-1,TRBV28,TRBD1,14,once,TGTGCCAGCAGGCCCGGGACAGGGAACACTGAAGCTTTCTTT,CASRPGTGNTEAFF
TRBJ1-4,TRBV6-2/TRBV6-3,TRBD1,15,few,TGTGCCAGCAGTTCCGCAGGGGGCTACGGTGAAAAACTGTTTTTT,CASSSAGGYGEKLFF
TRBJ1-3,TRBV2,TRBD1,15,NA,TGTGCCGGGGAACAGGGGTACGGGACTGGAAACACCATATATTTT,CAGEQGYGTGNTIYF
TRBJ1-2,TRBV5-8,NA,13,NA,TGTGCCAGCAGCAGCCGAGGGAGGTATGGCTACACCTTC,CASSSRGRYGYTF
TRBJ1-2,TRBV11-2,TRBD1,14,NA,TGTGCCAGCAGCTTAAGGGACAGTAACTATGGCTACACCTTC,CASSLRDSNYGYTF
TRBJ2-7,TRBV6-5,TRBD1,14,NA,TGTGCCAGCAGTCCGGGACAGGGATCCTACGAGCAGTACTTC,CASSPGQGSYEQYF
TRBJ2-2,TRBV29-1,TRBD1,16,few,TGCAGCGTTGAGACAGGGGGTAGTTCGAACACCGGGGAGCTGTTTTTT,CSVETGGSSNTGELFF
TRBJ2-5,TRBV5-1,NA,14,NA,TGCGCCAGCAGCTCCCAGCGAGGAGGAGAGACCCAGTACTTC,CASSSQRGGETQYF
TRBJ2-5,TRBV4-2,TRBD2,15,NA,TGTGCCAGCAGCCCCCTCCAAAGGGAGGGGGAGACCCAGTACTTC,CASSPLQREGETQYF
TRBJ2-1,TRBV5-6,TRBD1,14,NA,TGTGCCAGCAGCTCCGGGACAGGGGGCCGGGAGCAGTTCTTC,CASSSGTGGREQFF
TRBJ1-5,TRBV29-1,TRBD1,13,once,TGCAGCGTGGCGAGGGGGCGGGAGCAGCCCCAGCATTTT,CSVARGREQPQHF